At least ten counts were recorded for the clone carrying this T cell receptor beta chain. What it recognizes is unknown. The data were obtained in a study of early T cells in non-severe SARS-CoV-2 infection. For the study at large: Chains stayed unpaired after sequencing of bulk RNA from unsorted whole blood.

The germline gives CDR1 MNHNS, CDR2 SASEGT. The CDR3 length is 14 residues. Study-level points and caveats: Lookups in VDJdb leaned toward anti-spike CD8 responses and missed private and CD4 specificities.

MiXCR, applied by TCRdb to the 5' RACE reads, yields one record per CDR3 protein. Counted here are tens of thousands of distinct CDR3 sequences, roughly 8.7% occurring once; the ten biggest clones make up 3.9%. The source was whole blood, collected at baseline. This TCR was sampled from an adult who was a healthcare worker with PCR-confirmed SARS-CoV-2 infection or an uninfected control (not recorded which). The chain has TRBV6-1 and TRBJ2-7, with D possibly TRBD1 on 5 matching bases. For the CDR3, the DNA is TGTGCACTCAAACCCTTTGACAGTCCTACAGAGCAGTACTTC. Encoded protein: CALKPFDSPTEQYF.